This passage covers 5 T cell receptor beta chains from one sample sequenced in a study of control samples from healthy donors and cancer patients (dated by TCRdb to about 2020). The library was made by the immunoSEQ multiplex PCR assay. TCRdb took over this immuneACCESS table, retaining in-frame rearrangements with V and J assigned. Such tables are incomplete; in checked studies, under half of the missing clones stem from an unresolved V gene, and the remainder is unexplained. The sample table shows about 69,000 clones, and roughly 84% are seen once. The top ten clonotypes cover 2.5% to 3% of the sample. The material sequenced was PBMCs. Receptors originate from a woman aged 45-59 years with lung cancer.

The rearrangement links TRBV19 to TRBJ2-5; 9 positions agree with TRBD1. The V and J ends lost 5 bases and 5 bases, in that order; junction bases with no gene match: 0. CDR1 is LNHDA, CDR2 SQIVND, per germline (reference sequence). This CDR3 is 12 amino acids long. Here the CDR3 DNA reads TGTGCCAGTAGTGGACAGGGGGAGACCCAGTACTTC. This sequence encodes CASSGQGETQYF.

This clone is a singleton in its sample. The V and J genes are TRBV28 and TRBJ1-5; D is undetermined. This CDR3 contains 17 residues. Trimming cost V 1 base and J 2 bases, with 15 bases left between them. CDR1 and CDR2 (germline): MDHEN, SYDVKM. The CDR3 DNA follows: TGTGCCAGCAGTTTATTCGAGACCGGGAATGGCAATCAGCCCCAGCATTTT. It yields the protein CASSLFETGNGNQPQHF.

The chain couples TRBV7-9 to TRBJ1-2; TRBD1 is a possible D gene (6 bases). Trimming removed 6 bases from V and 2 bases from J, with 10 bases in between. Per germline, CDR1 SEHNR and CDR2 FQNEAQ (reference sequence). The CDR3 is made up of 13 amino acids. CDR3 amino acids: CASSKRGNYGYTF. For the CDR3, the DNA is TGTGCCAGCAGTAAAAGGGGGAACTATGGCTACACCTTC. The full variable domain, with the rest looked up from reference TRBV7-9 and TRBJ1-2, is DTGVSQNPRHKITKRGQNVTFRCDPISEHNRLYWYRQTLGQGPEFLTYFQNEAQLEKSRLLSDRFSAERPKGSFSTLEIQRTEQGDSAMYLCASSKRGNYGYTFGSGTRLTVV.

This rearrangement joins TRBV19 to TRBJ1-2; unclear D gene. Deletions cut 5 bases from V and 6 bases from J, with 16 bases between. CDR1 is LNHDA and CDR2 is SQIVND in the germline V gene (reference sequence). The CDR3 loop spans 14 amino acids. The CDR3 loop reads CASSLLEGSNGYTF. Written as DNA, the CDR3 is TGTGCCAGTAGTTTGTTAGAGGGATCGAATGGCTACACCTTC.

For the CDR3, the DNA is TGTGCCAGCAGCGCCACGACAGGGACCGGGGAGCTGTTTTTT. It translates to CASSATTGTGELFF. This chain joins TRBV7-9 and TRBJ2-2; 7 positions match TRBD1. Per the germline V gene, CDR1 is SEHNR and CDR2 is FQNEAQ (reference sequence). Trimming cost V 5 bases and J 5 bases; bases outside gene matches: 5. The CDR3 sequence is 14 residues long.